This record looks at one T cell receptor beta chain sequence and its context. Its antigen is still unknown. This record comes from a study of cytomegalovirus exposure and HLA in healthy donors. Study-level points and caveats: The likely explanation for a cluster of highly shared sequence variants was sequencing artifact. Researchers left out some V segments, among them TRBV6-2 and TRBV6-3, as indistinguishable. It was only CMV serostatus that was available as immune exposure information.

Donors had nominal health at sampling but likely had unrecorded immune exposures. The study ran its PCR with 60 Vbeta and 13 Jbeta primers. Only in-frame clones appear in the TCRdb table, and some are missing; sequencing was by immunoSEQ multiplex PCR. The sample records 95,000 to 150,000 clones, more than 75% being singletons. V lost 0 bases, J lost 0 bases, and 1 base stayed unmatched. CDR3 size: 16 residues. Germline V gene sequence: CDR1 SSHAT, CDR2 FNYEAQ (reference sequence). This rearrangement joins TRBV7-7 to TRBJ2-2; 7 nucleotides align to TRBD2. The sequencing input was PBMCs. The TCR sequence derives from a young man in good health and CMV-seropositive. CDR3 DNA: TGTGCCAGCAGCTTAGCGAGCGGGACGAACACCGGGGAGCTGTTTTTT. This gives the protein CASSLASGTNTGELFF.